This TCR beta chain was captured by sequencing in a study of cytomegalovirus exposure and HLA in healthy donors. Germline loops: CDR1 SGHRS, CDR2 YFSETQ. The CDR3 spans 13 residues. V gave up 6 bases and J gave up 0 bases, with 7 bases separating them. It was with 60 Vbeta and 13 Jbeta primers that the PCR ran. The data were produced by immunoSEQ multiplex PCR, yet TCRdb's version contains in-frame clones alone and is incomplete. Counted here are 170,000 or so clones, about 83% occurring once; the ten biggest clones make up roughly 5%. Note on this clone: The target antigen is unknown.

General study results and limits: Being productive about 87% or about 30% of the time was typical of most TCR beta V segments in an earlier analysis. Rates of TCR association differed by HLA locus in a later analysis, with DRB1 highest and HLA-C lowest. The likely explanation for a cluster of highly shared sequence variants was sequencing artifact.

Sequencing used PBMCs. This sequence was found in a girl between 5 and 17 years old in good health and CMV-seropositive. The V and J genes are TRBV5-1 and TRBJ2-1; D gene uncertain. The CDR3 DNA reads as TGCGCCAGCAATTCCGGCTCCTACAATGAGCAGTTCTTC. Amino acid sequence: CASNSGSYNEQFF.